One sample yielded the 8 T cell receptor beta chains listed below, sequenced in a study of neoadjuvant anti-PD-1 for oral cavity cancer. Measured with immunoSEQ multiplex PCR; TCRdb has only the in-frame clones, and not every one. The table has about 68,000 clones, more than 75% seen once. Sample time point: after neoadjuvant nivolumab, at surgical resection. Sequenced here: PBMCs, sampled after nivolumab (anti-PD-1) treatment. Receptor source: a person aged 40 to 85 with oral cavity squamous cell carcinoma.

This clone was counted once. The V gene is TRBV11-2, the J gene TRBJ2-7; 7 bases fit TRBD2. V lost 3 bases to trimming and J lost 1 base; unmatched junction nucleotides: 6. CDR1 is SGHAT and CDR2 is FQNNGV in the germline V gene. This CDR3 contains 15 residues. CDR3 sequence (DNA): TGTGCCAGCAGCTTCGTCAGGGAGGGATCCTACGAGCAGTACTTC. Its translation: CASSFVREGSYEQYF.

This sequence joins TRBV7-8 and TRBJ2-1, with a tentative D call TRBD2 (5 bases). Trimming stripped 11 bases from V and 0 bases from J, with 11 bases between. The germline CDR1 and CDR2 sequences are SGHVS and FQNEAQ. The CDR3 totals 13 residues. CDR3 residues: CACQAVSYNEQFF. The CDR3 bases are TGTGCCTGTCAAGCGGTCTCCTACAATGAGCAGTTCTTC.

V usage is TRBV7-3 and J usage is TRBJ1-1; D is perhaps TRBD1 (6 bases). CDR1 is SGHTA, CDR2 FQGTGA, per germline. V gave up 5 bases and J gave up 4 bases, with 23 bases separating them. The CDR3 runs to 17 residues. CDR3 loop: CASSPTPRGANGTEAFF. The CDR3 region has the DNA TGTGCCAGCAGCCCGACCCCCAGGGGCGCGAATGGCACTGAAGCTTTCTTT.

CDR3 region: CASSYASQGNTIYF. The DNA of the CDR3 is TGTGCCAGCAGTTACGCTAGTCAGGGGAACACCATATATTTT. The V call is TRBV6-5, the J call TRBJ1-3; a possible D gene is TRBD1 (6 bases). The CDR3 sequence is 14 residues long. Per the germline V gene, CDR1 is MNHEY and CDR2 is SVGAGI. The germline V and J ends were trimmed by 2 bases and 7 bases, with 12 bases remaining between them.

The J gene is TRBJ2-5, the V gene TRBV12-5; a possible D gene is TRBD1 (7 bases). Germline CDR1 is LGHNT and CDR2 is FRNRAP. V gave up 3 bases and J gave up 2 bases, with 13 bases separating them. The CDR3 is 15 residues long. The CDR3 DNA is TGTGCTAGTGGTTTATCAGGGGGGCCACAAGAGACCCAGTACTTC. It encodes CASGLSGGPQETQYF.

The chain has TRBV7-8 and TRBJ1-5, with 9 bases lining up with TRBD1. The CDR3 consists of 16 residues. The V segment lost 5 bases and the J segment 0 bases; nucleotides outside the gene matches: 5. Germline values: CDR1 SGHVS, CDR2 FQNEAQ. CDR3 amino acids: CASSGQGISSNQPQHF. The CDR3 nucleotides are TGTGCCAGCAGCGGACAGGGGATCTCTAGCAATCAGCCCCAGCATTTT.

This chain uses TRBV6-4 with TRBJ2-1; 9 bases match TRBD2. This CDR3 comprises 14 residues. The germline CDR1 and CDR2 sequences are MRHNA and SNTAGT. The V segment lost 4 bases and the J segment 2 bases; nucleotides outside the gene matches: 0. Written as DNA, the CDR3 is TGTGCCAGCAGTGCTAGCGGGGCCTACAATGAGCAGTTCTTC. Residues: CASSASGAYNEQFF.

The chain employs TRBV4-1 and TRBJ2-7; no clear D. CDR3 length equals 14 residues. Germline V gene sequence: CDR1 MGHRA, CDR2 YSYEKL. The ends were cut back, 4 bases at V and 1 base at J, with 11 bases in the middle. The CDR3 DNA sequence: TGCGCCAGCAGCCCGTCCGGGTTGTCCTACGAGCAGTACTTC. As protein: CASSPSGLSYEQYF.